Listed below are T cell receptor beta chains from one sample, sequenced in a study of T cell responses to AZD1222 COVID-19 vaccine. Only in-frame clones appear in the TCRdb table, and some are missing; sequencing was by immunoSEQ multiplex PCR. This sample has about 120,000 clones, with roughly 86% found just once. This specimen was peripheral blood, taken 28 days after the second AZD1222 dose. The receptors stem from an adult who received the AZD1222 COVID-19 vaccine. CDR3s include the opening cysteine and the closing phenylalanine or tryptophan. Each record gives: J gene, V gene, D gene, clone size, CDR3 protein, CDR3 DNA. The D gene is left open where the match is weak. Clone size is shown for a subset of rows, as once, few, many or a class of expanded clone.

TRBJ1-4 TRBV6-5 - - CASSPSLLRGEKLFF TGTGCCAGCAGTCCATCTCTCCTACGCGGTGAAAAACTGTTTTTT
TRBJ1-6 TRBV10-2 - - CASSDWGNSPLHF TGCGCCAGCAGTGATTGGGGTAATTCACCCCTCCACTTT
TRBJ1-2 TRBV5-4 TRBD1 - CASSLQGRYGYTF TGTGCCAGCAGCTTACAGGGGAGGTATGGCTACACCTTC
TRBJ1-3 TRBV11-2 TRBD1 - CASSLQTGSSGNTIYF TGTGCCAGCAGCCTACAGACAGGGTCCTCTGGAAACACCATATATTTT
TRBJ1-1 TRBV24-1 TRBD1 - CATRGTGVNTEAFF TGTGCCACCCGCGGGACAGGGGTGAACACTGAAGCTTTCTTT
TRBJ1-1 TRBV7-9 TRBD1 - CASSGQGVTEAFF TGTGCCAGCAGCGGACAGGGGGTCACTGAAGCTTTCTTT
TRBJ1-6 TRBV11-2 - - CASSAAGASSYNSPLHF TGTGCCAGCAGCGCCGCAGGGGCCAGCTCCTATAATTCACCCCTCCACTTT
TRBJ2-2 TRBV12-5 - - CASGLYSNTGELFF TGTGCTAGTGGTTTGTATTCGAACACCGGGGAGCTGTTTTTT
TRBJ1-2 TRBV6-2/TRBV6-3 - few CASSYSTDNYGYTF TGTGCCAGCAGTTACTCGACAGATAACTATGGCTACACCTTC
TRBJ1-2 TRBV28 - - CASSPPVGGRPYGYTF TGTGCCAGCAGTCCCCCGGTCGGGGGGCGTCCCTATGGCTACACCTTC
TRBJ1-4 TRBV30 - - CAWSVGAREKLFF TGTGCCTGGAGTGTAGGGGCTCGGGAAAAACTGTTTTTT
TRBJ1-5 TRBV4-3 - once CASSQGAFNSNQPQHF TGCGCCAGCAGCCAAGGAGCGTTTAATAGCAATCAGCCCCAGCATTTT
TRBJ2-1 TRBV15 TRBD2 - CATSRDRGTSGYNEQFF TGTGCCACCAGCAGAGATCGAGGGACTAGCGGTTACAATGAGCAGTTCTTC
TRBJ1-4 TRBV29-1 - - CSVSDSMYSNEKLFF TGCAGCGTTTCCGACTCGATGTATTCTAATGAAAAACTGTTTTTT
TRBJ2-7 TRBV28 TRBD1 - CASRDRGYEQYF TGTGCCAGCCGGGACAGGGGTTACGAGCAGTACTTC
TRBJ2-7 TRBV5-1 - - CASSFAYEQYF TGCGCCAGCAGCTTCGCCTACGAGCAGTACTTC
TRBJ2-5 TRBV28 TRBD2 - CASNPSGGAETQYF TGTGCCAGCAATCCTAGCGGGGGGGCCGAGACCCAGTACTTC
TRBJ1-3 TRBV29-1 - - CSVEAPGDGNTIYF TGCAGCGTTGAAGCTCCAGGGGATGGAAACACCATATATTTT
TRBJ1-5 TRBV30 - - CAWSVLEGDQPQHF TGTGCCTGGAGTGTCCTGGAGGGGGATCAGCCCCAGCATTTT
TRBJ1-4 TRBV25-1 TRBD1 - CASSERTGHEKLFF TGTGCCAGCAGTGAAAGGACAGGGCATGAAAAACTGTTTTTT
TRBJ2-7 TRBV6-6 TRBD1 once CASSKRQGVSEQYF TGTGCCAGCAGTAAAAGACAGGGAGTGAGCGAGCAGTACTTC
TRBJ2-1 TRBV6-6 TRBD2 - CASSYERGTGNEQFF TGTGCCAGCAGTTACGAGCGGGGCACGGGGAATGAGCAGTTCTTC
TRBJ1-4 TRBV30 TRBD1 - CAWSLQGATNEKLFF TGTGCCTGGAGTCTACAGGGGGCAACTAATGAAAAACTGTTTTTT
TRBJ2-5 TRBV29-1 TRBD1 - CSVEVVGGAETQYF TGCAGCGTTGAAGTGGTAGGGGGCGCAGAGACCCAGTACTTC
TRBJ2-2 TRBV27 TRBD1 - CASSADRLPGTGELFF TGTGCCAGCAGTGCGGACAGGCTACCGGGCACCGGGGAGCTGTTTTTT
TRBJ2-3 TRBV9 - - CASSVAGGITDTQYF TGTGCCAGCAGCGTAGCTGGGGGGATCACAGATACGCAGTATTTT
TRBJ1-5 TRBV10-3 - - CAISDLDYSPQHF TGTGCCATCAGTGACCTCGATTATAGTCCCCAGCATTTT
TRBJ1-1 TRBV19 TRBD1 - CASTSSRGYGTEAFF TGTGCCAGTACCTCATCCAGGGGGTATGGAACTGAAGCTTTCTTT
TRBJ1-4 TRBV7-9 - once CASSLARSRDNEKLFF TGTGCCAGCAGCTTAGCGCGTAGCAGAGATAATGAAAAACTGTTTTTT
TRBJ2-1 TRBV6-4 TRBD2 - CASSDSGAGGSNEQFF TGTGCCAGCAGTGACTCAGGGGCGGGGGGCAGCAATGAGCAGTTCTTC
TRBJ2-3 TRBV25-1 TRBD2 - CASSELLAGVDTQYF TGTGCCAGCAGTGAACTGCTAGCGGGGGTAGATACGCAGTATTTT
TRBJ2-4 TRBV30 TRBD2 - CAWSVGGDSIQYF TGTGCCTGGAGTGTTGGGGGGGATAGCATTCAGTACTTC